This T cell receptor (beta chain) was identified in a study of radiotherapy plus CTLA-4 blockade in lung cancer. Overall study findings and caveats: TCR clones from tumors expanded in blood after radiotherapy plus ipilimumab.

The CDR3 is made up of 16 amino acids. CDR1 LNHDA and CDR2 SQIVND come from the germline V gene (reference sequence). With V trimmed by 3 bases and J by 5 bases, 12 bases remained unmatched. Ipilimumab-mediated CTLA-4 blockade plus focal radiation was given to patients having chemo-refractory metastatic non-small-cell lung cancer. In the case of this clone: Antigen: not known.

This table comes from immunoSEQ multiplex PCR, and its TCRdb copy is limited to in-frame clones, with some not included. The sample contains 40,000 to 55,000 clones, approximately 71% of which appear only once. This receptor was obtained from a human donor with non-small cell lung cancer whose response to radiotherapy plus ipilimumab could not be evaluated. Sequenced here: peripheral blood, sampled from a patient treated with radiotherapy plus ipilimumab. The rearrangement joins TRBV19 to TRBJ2-7; 8 nucleotides line up with TRBD1. This chain's CDR3 is CASSIQRTGWSNEQYF. The CDR3, as DNA: TGTGCCAGTAGTATTCAACGGACAGGGTGGTCTAACGAGCAGTACTTC.